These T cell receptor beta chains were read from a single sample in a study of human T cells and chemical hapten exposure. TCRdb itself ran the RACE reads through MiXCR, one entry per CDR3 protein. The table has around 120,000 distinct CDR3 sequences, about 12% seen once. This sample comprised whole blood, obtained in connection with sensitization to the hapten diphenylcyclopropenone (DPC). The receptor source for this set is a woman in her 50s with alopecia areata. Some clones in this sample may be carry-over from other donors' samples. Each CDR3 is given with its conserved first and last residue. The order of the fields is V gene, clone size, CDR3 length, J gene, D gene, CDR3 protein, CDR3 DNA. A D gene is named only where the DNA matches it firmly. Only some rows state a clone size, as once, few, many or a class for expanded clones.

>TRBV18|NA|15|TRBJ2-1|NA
CASSPQGTRTNEQFF
TGTGCCAGCTCACCACAGGGAACACGTACCAATGAGCAGTTCTTC
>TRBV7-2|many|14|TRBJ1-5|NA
CASSLTHSNQPQHF
TGTGCCAGCAGCTTAACCCATAGCAATCAGCCCCAGCATTTT
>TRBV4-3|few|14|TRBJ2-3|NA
CASSQQRLADTQYF
TGCGCCAGCAGCCAACAGAGGCTAGCAGATACGCAGTATTTT
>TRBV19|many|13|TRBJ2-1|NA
CASSPLMGNEQFF
TGTGCCAGTAGTCCGTTGATGGGCAATGAGCAGTTCTTC
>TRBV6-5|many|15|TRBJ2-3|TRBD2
CASSPASGRTDTQYF
TGTGCCAGCAGCCCCGCCAGCGGGAGGACAGATACGCAGTATTTT
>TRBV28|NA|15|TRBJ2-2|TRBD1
CASSTPGTGERELFF
TGTGCCAGCAGTACCCCCGGGACAGGGGAAAGGGAGCTGTTTTTT
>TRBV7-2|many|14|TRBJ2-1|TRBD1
CASSRQGAPNEQFF
TGTGCCAGCAGCCGGCAGGGGGCTCCCAATGAGCAGTTCTTC
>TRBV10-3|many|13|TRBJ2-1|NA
CAISDQGNNEQFF
TGTGCCATCAGTGACCAGGGTAACAATGAGCAGTTCTTC
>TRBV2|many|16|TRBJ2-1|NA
CASRVERIISYNEQFF
TGTGCCAGCAGGGTCGAAAGGATTATCTCCTACAATGAGCAGTTCTTC
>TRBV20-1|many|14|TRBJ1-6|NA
CSAMHTGYNSPLHF
TGCAGTGCTATGCACACAGGGTATAATTCACCCCTCCACTTT
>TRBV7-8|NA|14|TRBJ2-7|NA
CASSRRTELYEQYF
TGTGCCAGCAGCCGTCGGACAGAACTTTACGAGCAGTACTTC
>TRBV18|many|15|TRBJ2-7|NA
CASSLDPTGSYEQYF
TGTGCCAGCTCACTTGACCCGACAGGATCCTACGAGCAGTACTTC
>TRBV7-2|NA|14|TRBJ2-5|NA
CASSPRLYQETQYF
TGTGCCAGCAGCCCCCGACTGTATCAAGAGACCCAGTACTTC
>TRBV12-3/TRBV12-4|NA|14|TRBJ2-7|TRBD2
CASSFTGLAELQYF
TGTGCCAGCAGCTTCACGGGACTAGCGGAGTTGCAGTACTTC
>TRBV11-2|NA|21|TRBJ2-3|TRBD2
CGSSSFTGTGLAGTSTDTQYF
TGTGGCAGCAGCTCATTCACCGGAACGGGACTAGCGGGGACTAGCACAGATACGCAGTATTTT
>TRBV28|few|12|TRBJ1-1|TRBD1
CASSLDRVWAFF
TGTGCCAGCAGTTTGGACAGGGTATGGGCTTTCTTT
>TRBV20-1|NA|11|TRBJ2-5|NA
CSASLQETQYF
TGCAGTGCTAGTCTCCAAGAGACCCAGTACTTC
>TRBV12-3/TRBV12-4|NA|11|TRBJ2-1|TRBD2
CASSNGLAVFF
TGTGCCAGCAGCAACGGACTAGCTGTGTTCTTC
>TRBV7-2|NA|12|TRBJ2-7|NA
CASSPRTYEQYF
TGTGCCAGCAGCCCTAGGACCTACGAGCAGTACTTC
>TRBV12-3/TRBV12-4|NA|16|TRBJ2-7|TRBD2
CASSSRLAGGPGEQYF
TGTGCCAGCAGTAGCCGACTAGCGGGGGGGCCGGGCGAGCAGTACTTC
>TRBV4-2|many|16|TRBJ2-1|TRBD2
CASSQVPSGPYNEQFF
TGTGCCAGCAGCCAAGTCCCTAGCGGGCCCTACAATGAGCAGTTCTTC
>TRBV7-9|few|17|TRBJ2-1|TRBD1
CASSLVSRRDSLNEQFF
TGTGCCAGCAGCTTAGTGTCTCGCCGGGACAGTCTCAATGAGCAGTTCTTC
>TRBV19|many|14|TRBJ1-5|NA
CASSISGPDQPQHF
TGTGCCAGTAGTATCTCGGGACCCGATCAGCCCCAGCATTTT
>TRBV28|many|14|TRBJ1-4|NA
CASSWAGEREKLVF
TGTGCCAGCAGTTGGGCAGGGGAGAGGGAAAAACTGGTTTTT
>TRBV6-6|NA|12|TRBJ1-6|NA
CATRGPDSPLHF
TGTGCCACCAGGGGCCCGGATTCACCCCTCCACTTT
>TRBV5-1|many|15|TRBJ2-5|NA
CASSLDIGSKETQYF
TGCGCCAGCAGCTTGGATATCGGATCCAAAGAGACCCAGTACTTC
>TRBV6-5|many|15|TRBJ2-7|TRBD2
CASSYSGTRLYEQYF
TGTGCCAGCAGTTATTCTGGGACTAGACTATACGAGCAGTACTTC
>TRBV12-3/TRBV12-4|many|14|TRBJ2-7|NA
CASSFGGHRDEQYF
TGTGCCAGCAGTTTCGGGGGGCACCGGGACGAGCAGTACTTC
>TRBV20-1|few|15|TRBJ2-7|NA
CSAGQQGTVPYEQYF
TGCAGTGCTGGACAACAGGGTACGGTCCCCTACGAGCAGTACTTC
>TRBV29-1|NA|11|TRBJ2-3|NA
CSATLGDTQYF
TGCAGCGCTACTTTGGGAGATACGCAGTATTTT
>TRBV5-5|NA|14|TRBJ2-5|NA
CASRSLGGGETQYF
TGTGCCAGCAGGTCCCTGGGGGGCGGAGAGACCCAGTACTTC
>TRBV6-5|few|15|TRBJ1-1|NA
CASSYPRVGGTEAFF
TGTGCCAGCAGTTACCCCCGGGTCGGCGGCACTGAAGCTTTCTTT
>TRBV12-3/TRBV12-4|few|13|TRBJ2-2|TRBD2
CAIWTSVTGELFF
TGTGCCATTTGGACTAGCGTCACCGGGGAGCTGTTTTTT
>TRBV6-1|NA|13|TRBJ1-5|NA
CASMWGHNQPQHF
TGTGCCAGCATGTGGGGGCATAATCAGCCCCAGCATTTT
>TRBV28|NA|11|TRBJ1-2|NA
CATILGPGYTF
TGTGCCACCATACTGGGGCCGGGCTACACCTTC
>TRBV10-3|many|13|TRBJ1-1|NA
CAIIRERDTEAFF
TGTGCCATCATCAGGGAAAGAGACACTGAAGCTTTCTTT
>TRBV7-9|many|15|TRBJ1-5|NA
CASSSSGRDNQPQHF
TGTGCCAGCAGTTCATCGGGACGGGACAATCAGCCCCAGCATTTT
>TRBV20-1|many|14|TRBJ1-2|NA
CSASSPQVSWGYTF
TGCAGTGCTAGTAGCCCACAGGTATCGTGGGGCTACACCTTC
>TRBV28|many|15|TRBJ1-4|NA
CASSSLPDSGEKLFF
TGTGCCAGCAGTTCCCTCCCGGACAGCGGGGAAAAACTGTTTTTT